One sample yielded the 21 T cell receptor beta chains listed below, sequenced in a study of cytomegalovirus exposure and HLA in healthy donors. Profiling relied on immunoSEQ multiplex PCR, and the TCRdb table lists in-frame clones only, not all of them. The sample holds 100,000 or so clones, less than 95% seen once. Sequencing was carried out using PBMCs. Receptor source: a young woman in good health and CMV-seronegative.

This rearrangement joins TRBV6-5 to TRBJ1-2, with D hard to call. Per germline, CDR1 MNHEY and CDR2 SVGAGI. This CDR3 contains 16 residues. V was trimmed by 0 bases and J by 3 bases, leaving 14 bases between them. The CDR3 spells CASSYSKSDGDYGYTF. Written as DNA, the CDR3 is TGTGCCAGCAGTTACTCGAAGTCGGACGGGGACTATGGCTACACCTTC.

The CDR3 protein is CASSWQGGTEAFF. The CDR3 DNA follows: TGTGCCAGCAGCTGGCAGGGGGGCACTGAAGCTTTCTTT. The chain links TRBV5-4 to TRBJ1-1; 7 nucleotides line up with TRBD1. Looked up from germline, CDR1 is SGHNT and CDR2 is YYREEE (reference sequence). Unmatched junction bases numbered 3, after V lost 3 bases and J lost 4 bases. This CDR3 is 13 amino acids long.

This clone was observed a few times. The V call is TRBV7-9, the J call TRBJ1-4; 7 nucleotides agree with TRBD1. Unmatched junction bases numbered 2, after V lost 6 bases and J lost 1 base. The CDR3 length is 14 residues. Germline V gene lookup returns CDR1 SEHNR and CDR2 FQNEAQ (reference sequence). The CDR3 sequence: CASRPGGTNEKLFF. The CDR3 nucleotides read TGTGCCAGCAGGCCAGGGGGAACTAATGAAAAACTGTTTTTT.

CDR3 protein: CASGPGTGVSYEQYF. CDR3 coding DNA: TGTGCCAGCGGGCCCGGGACAGGGGTCTCCTACGAGCAGTACTTC. The chain employs TRBV27 and TRBJ2-7; the match to TRBD1 covers 10 bases. The CDR3 is 15 residues long. J lost 0 bases, V lost 8 bases, and 7 bases had no gene match. The germline V gene has CDR1 MNHEY and CDR2 SMNVEV (reference sequence).

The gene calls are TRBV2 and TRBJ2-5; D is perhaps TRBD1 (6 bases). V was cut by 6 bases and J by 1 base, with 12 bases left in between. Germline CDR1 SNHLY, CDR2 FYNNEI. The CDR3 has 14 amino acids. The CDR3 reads CASSPTGFQETQYF. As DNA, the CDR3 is TGTGCCAGCAGCCCTACAGGGTTCCAAGAGACCCAGTACTTC.

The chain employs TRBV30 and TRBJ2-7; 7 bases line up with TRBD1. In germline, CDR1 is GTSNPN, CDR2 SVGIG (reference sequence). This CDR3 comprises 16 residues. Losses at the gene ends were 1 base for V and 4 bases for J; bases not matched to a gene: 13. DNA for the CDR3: TGTGCCTGGAGTGGTTGGTGGCAGGGGGTCGGGTACGAGCAGTACTTC. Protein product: CAWSGWWQGVGYEQYF.

The CDR3 reads CASSDVTHSLGNYGYTF. CDR3 sequence (DNA): TGTGCCAGCAGTGACGTGACTCACTCCCTCGGTAACTATGGCTACACCTTC. The chain uses TRBV6-1 and TRBJ1-2; D is ambiguous. The germline V and J ends were trimmed by 3 bases and 1 base, with 18 bases remaining between them. The CDR3 loop spans 17 amino acids. Per germline, CDR1 MNHNS and CDR2 SASEGT.

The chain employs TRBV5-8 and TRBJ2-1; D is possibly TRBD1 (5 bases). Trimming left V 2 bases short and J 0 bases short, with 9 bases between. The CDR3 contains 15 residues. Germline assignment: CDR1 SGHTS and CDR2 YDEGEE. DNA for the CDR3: TGTGCCAGCAGCTTTGACAGCAGCTCCTACAATGAGCAGTTCTTC. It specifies CASSFDSSSYNEQFF.

Here the CDR3 DNA reads TGTGCCAGCAGCCCCCCAGAACAGGGGGTCTCTGGAAACACCATATATTTT. Residues: CASSPPEQGVSGNTIYF. The V call is TRBV14, the J call TRBJ1-3; 8 bases agree with TRBD1. CDR1 and CDR2 (germline): SGHDN, FVKESK. The CDR3 covers 17 residues. V was clipped by 4 bases and J by 0 bases; unmatched bases: 8.

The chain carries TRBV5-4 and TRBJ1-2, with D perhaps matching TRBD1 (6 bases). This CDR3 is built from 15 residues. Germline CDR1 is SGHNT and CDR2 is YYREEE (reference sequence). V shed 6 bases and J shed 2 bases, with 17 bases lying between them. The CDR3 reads CASNLGGAPNYGYTF. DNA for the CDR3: TGTGCCAGCAACCTGGGGGGGGCACCCAACTATGGCTACACCTTC. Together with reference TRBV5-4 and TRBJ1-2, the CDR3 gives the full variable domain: ETGVTQSPTHLIKTRGQQVTLRCSSQSGHNTVSWYQQALGQGPQFIFQYYREEENGRGNFPPRFSGLQFPNYSSELNVNALELDDSALYLCASNLGGAPNYGYTFGSGTRLTVV.

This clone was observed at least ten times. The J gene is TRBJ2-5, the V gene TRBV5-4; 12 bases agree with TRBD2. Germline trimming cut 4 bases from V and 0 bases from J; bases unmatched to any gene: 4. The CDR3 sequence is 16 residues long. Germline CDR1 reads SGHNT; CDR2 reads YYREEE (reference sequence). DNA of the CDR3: TGTGCCAGCAGCCAACTAGCGGGAGGAGACCAAGAGACCCAGTACTTC. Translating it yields CASSQLAGGDQETQYF.

The CDR3 sequence: CASPGGGQSTGELFF. The CDR3 nucleotides are TGTGCCAGCCCAGGGGGCGGTCAGTCCACCGGGGAGCTGTTTTTT. V gene TRBV30 combines with J gene TRBJ2-2, with TRBD1 identical over 8 bases. This CDR3 has 15 amino acids. Germline trimming cut 8 bases from V and 4 bases from J; bases unmatched to any gene: 12. From germline, CDR1 is GTSNPN and CDR2 SVGIG (reference sequence). Combining the CDR3 with reference TRBV30 and TRBJ2-2 gives the whole variable domain SQTIHQWPATLVQPVGSPLSLECTVEGTSNPNLYWYRQAAGRGLQLLFYSVGIGQISSEVPQNLSASRPQDRQFILSSKKLLLSDSGFYLCASPGGGQSTGELFFGEGSRLTVL.

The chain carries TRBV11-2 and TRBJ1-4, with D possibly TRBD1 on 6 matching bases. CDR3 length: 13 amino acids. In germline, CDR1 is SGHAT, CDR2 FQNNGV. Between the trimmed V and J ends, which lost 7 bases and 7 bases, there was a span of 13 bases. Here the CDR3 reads CASTVGAREKLFF. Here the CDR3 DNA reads TGTGCCAGCACCGTGGGGGCGCGTGAAAAACTGTTTTTT.

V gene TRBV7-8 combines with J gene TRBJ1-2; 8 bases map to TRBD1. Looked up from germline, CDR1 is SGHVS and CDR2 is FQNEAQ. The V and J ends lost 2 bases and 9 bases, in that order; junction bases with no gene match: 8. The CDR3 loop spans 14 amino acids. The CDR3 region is CASSLLRQGASYTF. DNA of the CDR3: TGTGCCAGCAGCTTATTACGCCAGGGGGCGAGCTACACCTTC.

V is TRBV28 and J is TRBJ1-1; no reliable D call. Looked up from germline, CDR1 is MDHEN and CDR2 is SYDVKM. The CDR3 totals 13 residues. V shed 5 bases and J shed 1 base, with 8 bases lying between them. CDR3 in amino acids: CASSQSPNTEAFF. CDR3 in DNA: TGTGCCAGCAGTCAGTCACCGAACACTGAAGCTTTCTTT.

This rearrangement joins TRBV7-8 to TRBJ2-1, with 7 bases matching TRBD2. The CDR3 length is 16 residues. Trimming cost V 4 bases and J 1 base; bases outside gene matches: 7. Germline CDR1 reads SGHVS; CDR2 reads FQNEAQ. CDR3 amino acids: CASSSSWGGSYNEQFF. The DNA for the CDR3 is TGTGCCAGCAGCTCCTCCTGGGGGGGATCCTACAATGAGCAGTTCTTC.

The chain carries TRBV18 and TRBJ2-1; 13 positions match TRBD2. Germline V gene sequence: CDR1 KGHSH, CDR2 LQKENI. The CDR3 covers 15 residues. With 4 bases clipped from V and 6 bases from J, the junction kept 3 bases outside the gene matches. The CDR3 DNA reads TGTGCCAGCTCACTACTAGCGGGGGGGCCCAATGAGCAGTTCTTC. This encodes CASSLLAGGPNEQFF.

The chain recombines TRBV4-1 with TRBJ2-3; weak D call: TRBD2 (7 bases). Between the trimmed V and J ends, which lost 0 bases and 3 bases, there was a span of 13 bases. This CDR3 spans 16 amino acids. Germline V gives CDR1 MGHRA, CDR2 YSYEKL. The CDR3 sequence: CASSQDWGGATDTQYF. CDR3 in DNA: TGCGCCAGCAGCCAAGATTGGGGGGGGGCGACAGATACGCAGTATTTT.

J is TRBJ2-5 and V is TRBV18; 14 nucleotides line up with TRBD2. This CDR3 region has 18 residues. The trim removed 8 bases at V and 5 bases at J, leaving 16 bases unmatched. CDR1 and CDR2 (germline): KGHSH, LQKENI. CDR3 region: CASPTKTSGGASLETQYF. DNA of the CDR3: TGTGCCAGCCCAACAAAGACTAGCGGGGGGGCTTCCTTGGAGACCCAGTACTTC.

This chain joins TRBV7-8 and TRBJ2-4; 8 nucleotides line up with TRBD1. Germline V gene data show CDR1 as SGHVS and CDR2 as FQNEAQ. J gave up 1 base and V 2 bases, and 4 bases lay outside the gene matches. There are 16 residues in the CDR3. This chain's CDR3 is CASSLPGQAAKNIQYF. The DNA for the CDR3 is TGTGCCAGCAGCTTACCGGGACAGGCGGCCAAAAACATTCAGTACTTC.

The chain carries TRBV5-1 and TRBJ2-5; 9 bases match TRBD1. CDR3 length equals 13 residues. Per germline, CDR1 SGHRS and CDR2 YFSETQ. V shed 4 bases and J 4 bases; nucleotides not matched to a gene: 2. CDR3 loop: CASSTDRGETQYF. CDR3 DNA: TGCGCCAGCAGCACGGACAGGGGAGAGACCCAGTACTTC.